These T cell receptor beta chains were read from a single sample in a study of T-cell memory formation after mild COVID-19. MiXCR was run by TCRdb on the 5' RACE reads, yielding one entry per CDR3 protein. The sample holds 350,000 to 500,000 distinct CDR3 sequences, roughly 18% seen once. Specimen: PBMCs or a T cell subset sorted from them (not recorded which). The receptors were sampled from a man aged 18 to 30 who had mild COVID-19 (a few samples of this study predate the infection). Cell type and time point are not known. Both conserved end residues are part of each CDR3. Fields, in order: D gene, J gene, V gene, clone size, CDR3 DNA, CDR3 protein. A D gene is named only where the DNA matches it firmly. For some rows the clone size is stated as once, few or many, or as a class when expanded; others skip it.

D gene: TRBD2
J gene: TRBJ2-1
V gene: TRBV12-3/TRBV12-4
clone size: few
CDR3 DNA: TGTGCCAGCAGTTGGGGGGGGAATGAGCAGTTCTTC
CDR3 protein: CASSWGGNEQFF

D gene: NA
J gene: TRBJ2-5
V gene: TRBV19
clone size: few
CDR3 DNA: TGTGCCAGTAGGCTCTCAGGGGTTTCTTTGGAGACCCAGTACTTC
CDR3 protein: CASRLSGVSLETQYF

D gene: TRBD1
J gene: TRBJ2-5
V gene: TRBV24-1
clone size: NA
CDR3 DNA: TGTGCCACCAGTGCCGGGACAGGAGAGACCCAGTACTTC
CDR3 protein: CATSAGTGETQYF

D gene: NA
J gene: TRBJ2-7
V gene: TRBV5-1
clone size: few
CDR3 DNA: TGCGCCAGCAGCTTTACCGTAGGGGCAAACGGGTTGGGCGAGCAGTACTTC
CDR3 protein: CASSFTVGANGLGEQYF

D gene: TRBD1
J gene: TRBJ1-3
V gene: TRBV3-1
clone size: NA
CDR3 DNA: TGTGCCAGCAGCCGGACAGGCAGGTGGAACACCATATATTTT
CDR3 protein: CASSRTGRWNTIYF

D gene: NA
J gene: TRBJ1-1
V gene: TRBV9
clone size: few
CDR3 DNA: TGTGCCAGCAGCGAGACCGGGACAAACATGAACACTGAAGCTTTCTTT
CDR3 protein: CASSETGTNMNTEAFF

D gene: NA
J gene: TRBJ2-5
V gene: TRBV10-1
clone size: few
CDR3 DNA: TGCGCCAGCAGTGAGTCGGGGATTGGGACCCAGTACTTC
CDR3 protein: CASSESGIGTQYF

D gene: TRBD2
J gene: TRBJ2-2
V gene: TRBV12-3/TRBV12-4
clone size: once
CDR3 DNA: TGTGCCAGCCGGGAGGGGCCGGCCGGGGAGCTGTTTTTT
CDR3 protein: CASREGPAGELFF

D gene: TRBD1
J gene: TRBJ2-5
V gene: TRBV5-1
clone size: few
CDR3 DNA: TGCGCCAGCAGCTTGGGGCAGGGGGCTTCTGAGACCCAGTACTTC
CDR3 protein: CASSLGQGASETQYF

D gene: NA
J gene: TRBJ2-5
V gene: TRBV5-1
clone size: many
CDR3 DNA: TGCGCCAGCAGCGGCCAAGAGACCCAGTACTTC
CDR3 protein: CASSGQETQYF

D gene: NA
J gene: TRBJ1-6
V gene: TRBV6-5
clone size: NA
CDR3 DNA: TGTGCCAGCAGACCTAACAGGGATCATTCACCCCTCCACTTT
CDR3 protein: CASRPNRDHSPLHF

D gene: NA
J gene: TRBJ1-2
V gene: TRBV12-3/TRBV12-4
clone size: many
CDR3 DNA: TGTGCCAGCAGTTCGACAGGTTCCTATGGCTACACCTTC
CDR3 protein: CASSSTGSYGYTF

D gene: NA
J gene: TRBJ1-2
V gene: TRBV7-2
clone size: few
CDR3 DNA: TGTGCCAGCAGCTTAGACCGAACATCCGTCTATGGCTACACCTTC
CDR3 protein: CASSLDRTSVYGYTF

D gene: NA
J gene: TRBJ2-7
V gene: TRBV3-1
clone size: NA
CDR3 DNA: TGTGCCAGCTCCCCAGGGGGGGCATACTACGAGCAGTACTTC
CDR3 protein: CASSPGGAYYEQYF

D gene: NA
J gene: TRBJ2-1
V gene: TRBV5-1
clone size: few
CDR3 DNA: TGCGCCAGCAGCTTGCGCCTAACAGGGTTCGATGAGCAGTTCTTC
CDR3 protein: CASSLRLTGFDEQFF

D gene: NA
J gene: TRBJ2-5
V gene: TRBV5-1
clone size: NA
CDR3 DNA: TGCGCCAGCAGCTTGATTAGCTTGGAGACCCAGTACTTC
CDR3 protein: CASSLISLETQYF

D gene: TRBD2
J gene: TRBJ2-5
V gene: TRBV10-2
clone size: few
CDR3 DNA: TGCGCCAGCAGAATTAGCGGGGAAGAGACCCAGTACTTC
CDR3 protein: CASRISGEETQYF

D gene: TRBD2
J gene: TRBJ2-7
V gene: TRBV5-1
clone size: NA
CDR3 DNA: TGCGCCAGCAGGCGGGGACTAGCGGGGGCCCGCCTAGAGCAGTACTTC
CDR3 protein: CASRRGLAGARLEQYF

D gene: NA
J gene: TRBJ2-2
V gene: TRBV27
clone size: NA
CDR3 DNA: TGTGCCAGCAGTTTATTCCCAAGTTACACCGGGGAGCTGTTTTTT
CDR3 protein: CASSLFPSYTGELFF

D gene: NA
J gene: TRBJ2-6
V gene: TRBV7-2
clone size: NA
CDR3 DNA: TGTGCCAGCAGCTTATATCCCCAATACCCGAGGAGCTCTGGGGCCAACGTCCTGACTTTC
CDR3 protein: CASSLYPQYPRSSGANVLTF

D gene: NA
J gene: TRBJ2-3
V gene: TRBV6-5
clone size: NA
CDR3 DNA: TGTGCCAGCAGTTACCCCTCCCCAGGATCTAGCACAGATACGCAGTATTTT
CDR3 protein: CASSYPSPGSSTDTQYF

D gene: NA
J gene: TRBJ2-1
V gene: TRBV9
clone size: NA
CDR3 DNA: TGTGCCAGCAGCGCGAGCTTACTAGCCCCTAGTCATAATGAGCAGTTCTTC
CDR3 protein: CASSASLLAPSHNEQFF

D gene: NA
J gene: TRBJ1-2
V gene: TRBV12-3/TRBV12-4
clone size: NA
CDR3 DNA: TGTGCCAGCAGTTTAGCGCTAGTTGGCTACACCTTC
CDR3 protein: CASSLALVGYTF

D gene: NA
J gene: TRBJ2-4
V gene: TRBV5-1
clone size: NA
CDR3 DNA: TGCGCCAGCAGCTTGGGACGGGAAGCCAAAAACATTCAGTACTTC
CDR3 protein: CASSLGREAKNIQYF

D gene: NA
J gene: TRBJ1-2
V gene: TRBV3-1
clone size: NA
CDR3 DNA: TGTGCCAGCAGCCAAGAACAGGCAATCTATGGCTACACCTTC
CDR3 protein: CASSQEQAIYGYTF

D gene: NA
J gene: TRBJ2-1
V gene: TRBV5-5
clone size: many
CDR3 DNA: TGTGCCAGCAGCTTGCAGGTCACGAGCTCCTACAATGAGCAGTTCTTC
CDR3 protein: CASSLQVTSSYNEQFF

D gene: NA
J gene: TRBJ2-3
V gene: TRBV18
clone size: many
CDR3 DNA: TGTGCCAGCTCACCGGGCGTCCGGGATACGCAGTATTTT
CDR3 protein: CASSPGVRDTQYF

D gene: NA
J gene: TRBJ1-6
V gene: TRBV7-2
clone size: NA
CDR3 DNA: TGTGCCAGCAGCGACAGGACGGCGTTGCCCCTCCACTTT
CDR3 protein: CASSDRTALPLHF

D gene: NA
J gene: TRBJ2-7
V gene: TRBV29-1
clone size: NA
CDR3 DNA: TGCAGCGTGGGGCTCGGGACAAAGTTCTACGAGCAGTACTTC
CDR3 protein: CSVGLGTKFYEQYF

D gene: NA
J gene: TRBJ1-1
V gene: TRBV4-1
clone size: NA
CDR3 DNA: TGCGCCAGCAGCCAGATTTGGGGAAGCCGTACCACTGAAGCTTTCTTT
CDR3 protein: CASSQIWGSRTTEAFF

D gene: NA
J gene: TRBJ1-1
V gene: TRBV29-1
clone size: few
CDR3 DNA: TGCAGCGTTGAAGATCCCGCAGGGACGAACACTGAAGCTTTCTTT
CDR3 protein: CSVEDPAGTNTEAFF

D gene: NA
J gene: TRBJ2-5
V gene: TRBV6-2/TRBV6-3
clone size: few
CDR3 DNA: TGTGCCAGCTCCCGGGCGCCTGATGAGACCCAGTACTTC
CDR3 protein: CASSRAPDETQYF

D gene: NA
J gene: TRBJ1-2
V gene: TRBV5-1
clone size: NA
CDR3 DNA: TGCGCCAGCAGCCTTAATTACAGGGTTTTCAGAAACTATGGCTACACCTTC
CDR3 protein: CASSLNYRVFRNYGYTF

D gene: NA
J gene: TRBJ2-3
V gene: TRBV6-5
clone size: NA
CDR3 DNA: TGTGCCAGCAGCGACGACTATACAGATACGCAGTATTTT
CDR3 protein: CASSDDYTDTQYF

D gene: NA
J gene: TRBJ1-2
V gene: TRBV3-1
clone size: NA
CDR3 DNA: TGTGCCAGCAGCCAAGCTTCCGGGACATGGCTTTTC
CDR3 protein: CASSQASGTWLF

D gene: NA
J gene: TRBJ2-2
V gene: TRBV7-6
clone size: NA
CDR3 DNA: TGTGCCAGCAGTTTTTCAGGGCCCGGGGAGCTGTTTTTT
CDR3 protein: CASSFSGPGELFF

D gene: TRBD2
J gene: TRBJ2-4
V gene: TRBV2
clone size: NA
CDR3 DNA: TGTGCCAGCAAGGAGCGCTGGGCGGGGGGACAACGGCTAGCCAAAAACATTCAGTACTTC
CDR3 protein: CASKERWAGGQRLAKNIQYF

D gene: NA
J gene: TRBJ2-5
V gene: TRBV20-1
clone size: NA
CDR3 DNA: TGCAGTGCTAGGCAGCCTCTACAGGAGACCCAGTACTTC
CDR3 protein: CSARQPLQETQYF

D gene: TRBD1
J gene: TRBJ1-2
V gene: TRBV7-9
clone size: few
CDR3 DNA: TGTGCCAGCAGCCGCCTGACAGGGACCTATGGCTACACCTTC
CDR3 protein: CASSRLTGTYGYTF

D gene: NA
J gene: TRBJ2-2
V gene: TRBV29-1
clone size: NA
CDR3 DNA: TGCAGCGTTGAACGGTTGTCCGGCTCTACCGGGGAGCTGTTTTTT
CDR3 protein: CSVERLSGSTGELFF

D gene: TRBD1
J gene: TRBJ1-2
V gene: TRBV29-1
clone size: few
CDR3 DNA: TGCAGCACCCGGGACAGGATTAACTATGGCTACACCTTC
CDR3 protein: CSTRDRINYGYTF

D gene: NA
J gene: TRBJ2-5
V gene: TRBV30
clone size: NA
CDR3 DNA: TGTGCCTGGGGGTACCAAGAGACCCAGTACTTC
CDR3 protein: CAWGYQETQYF

D gene: NA
J gene: TRBJ2-3
V gene: TRBV4-1
clone size: NA
CDR3 DNA: TGCGCCAGCAGCCAAGTTATCGGCCCCAGCACTAGCACAGATACGCAGTATTTT
CDR3 protein: CASSQVIGPSTSTDTQYF

D gene: NA
J gene: TRBJ2-7
V gene: TRBV5-1
clone size: NA
CDR3 DNA: TGCGCCAGCAGCTTTGACTGGGGTGTTTCGGTCGAGCAGTACTTC
CDR3 protein: CASSFDWGVSVEQYF

D gene: TRBD1
J gene: TRBJ2-1
V gene: TRBV28
clone size: many
CDR3 DNA: TGTGCCAGCAGTTTAGGGGCAGGGGGCACGCGGGAGCAGTTCTTC
CDR3 protein: CASSLGAGGTREQFF